This T cell receptor (beta chain) was retrieved from a study of blood T cell repertoires in COVID-19. Overall study: There were acute and convalescent COVID-19 samples, and they came from the United States, Italy and Spain. Nucleic acid was either cDNA or gDNA, and it came from T cells, B-cell-depleted T cells, or PBMCs.

The J segment lost 3 bases and the V segment lost 1 base, leaving 8 bases of the junction unmatched. The V gene's germline CDR1 is LGHDT and CDR2 YNNKEL (reference sequence). The CDR3 totals 17 residues. Original handling: Reference gene primer amplification gave nucleated cell count estimates. The table came from immunoSEQ multiplex PCR; TCRdb's copy has only in-frame clones and leaves some out. V, J and clone size were drawn from that table, and D and trimming were deduced from the DNA. Among about 360,000 clones listed, 81% were seen once. The sample comprised peripheral blood. This TCR was sampled from a human donor with acute or convalescent COVID-19. The donor label of this sample is uncertain. This chain joins TRBV3-1 (or the pseudogene TRBV3-2) and TRBJ2-1; 8 bases map to TRBD2. The CDR3 DNA reads TGTGCCAGCAGCCAAGGCAGGAGGGCGGGGGGCTACAATGAGCAGTTCTTC. It yields the protein CASSQGRRAGGYNEQFF.